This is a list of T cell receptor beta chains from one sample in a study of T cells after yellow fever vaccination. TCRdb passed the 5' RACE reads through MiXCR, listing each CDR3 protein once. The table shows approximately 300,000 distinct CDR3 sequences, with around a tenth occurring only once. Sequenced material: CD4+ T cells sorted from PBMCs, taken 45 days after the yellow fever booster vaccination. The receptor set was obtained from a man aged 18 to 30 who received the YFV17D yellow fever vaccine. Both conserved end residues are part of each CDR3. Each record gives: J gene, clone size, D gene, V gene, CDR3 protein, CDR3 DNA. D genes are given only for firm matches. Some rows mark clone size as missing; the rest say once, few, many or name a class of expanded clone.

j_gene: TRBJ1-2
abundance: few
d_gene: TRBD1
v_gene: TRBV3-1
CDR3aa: CASSGDRAATF
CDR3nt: TGTGCCAGCAGCGGGGACAGGGCGGCCACCTTC

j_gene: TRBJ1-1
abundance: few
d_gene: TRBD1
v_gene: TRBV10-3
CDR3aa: CAISGTGDTEAFF
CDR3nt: TGTGCCATCAGTGGGACAGGGGACACTGAAGCTTTCTTT

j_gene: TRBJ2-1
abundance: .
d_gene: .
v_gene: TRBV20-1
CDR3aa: CSARDFAGHYNEQFF
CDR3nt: TGCAGTGCTAGAGATTTTGCGGGGCACTACAATGAGCAGTTCTTC

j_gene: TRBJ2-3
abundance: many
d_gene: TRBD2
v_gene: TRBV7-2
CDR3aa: CASNQIAGGGDTQYF
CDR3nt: TGTGCCAGCAACCAGATAGCGGGGGGCGGAGATACGCAGTATTTT

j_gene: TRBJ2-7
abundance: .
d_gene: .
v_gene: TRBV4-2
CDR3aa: CASSPSRGEAATYEQYF
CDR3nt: TGTGCCAGCAGCCCCAGTCGGGGAGAAGCGGCCACCTACGAGCAGTACTTC

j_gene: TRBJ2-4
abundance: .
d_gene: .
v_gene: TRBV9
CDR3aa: CASSPERAKNIQYF
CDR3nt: TGTGCCAGCAGCCCTGAAAGGGCCAAAAACATTCAGTACTTC

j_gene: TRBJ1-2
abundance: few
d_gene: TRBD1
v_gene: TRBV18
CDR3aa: CASSPSFGQGLYGYTF
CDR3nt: TGTGCCAGCTCACCAAGTTTTGGACAGGGACTCTATGGCTACACCTTC

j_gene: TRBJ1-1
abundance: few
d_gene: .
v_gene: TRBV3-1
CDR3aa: CASSLHDRPNTEAFF
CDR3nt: TGTGCCAGCAGCCTACACGACAGACCGAACACTGAAGCTTTCTTT

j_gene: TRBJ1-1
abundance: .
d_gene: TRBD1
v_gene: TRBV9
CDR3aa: CASSVATGTAGGTEAFF
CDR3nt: TGTGCCAGCAGCGTAGCCACCGGGACAGCGGGGGGCACTGAAGCTTTCTTT

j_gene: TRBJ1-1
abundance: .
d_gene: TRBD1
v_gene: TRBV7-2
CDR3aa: CASSLVPGGRGEAFF
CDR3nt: TGTGCCAGCAGCTTAGTCCCAGGGGGCAGGGGTGAAGCTTTCTTT

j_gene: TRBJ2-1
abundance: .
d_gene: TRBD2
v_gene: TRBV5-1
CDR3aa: CASSTTSGALNEQFF
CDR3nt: TGCGCCAGCAGCACCACTAGCGGGGCCCTTAATGAGCAGTTCTTC

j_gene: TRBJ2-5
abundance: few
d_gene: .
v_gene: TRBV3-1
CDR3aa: CASRPRGGRETQYF
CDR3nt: TGTGCCAGCAGGCCAAGGGGGGGCCGAGAGACCCAGTACTTC

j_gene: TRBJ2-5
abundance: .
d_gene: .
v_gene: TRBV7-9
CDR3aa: CASSLTGRSGETQYF
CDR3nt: TGTGCCAGCAGCTTAACAGGGAGGAGTGGGGAGACCCAGTACTTC

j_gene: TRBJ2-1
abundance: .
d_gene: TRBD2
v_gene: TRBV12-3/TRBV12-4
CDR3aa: CATKLAGSSYNEQFF
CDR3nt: TGTGCCACGAAATTAGCGGGGAGCTCCTACAATGAGCAGTTCTTC

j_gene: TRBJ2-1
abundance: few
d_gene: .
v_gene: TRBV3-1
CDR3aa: CASRDVLSSYNEQFF
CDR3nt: TGTGCCAGCAGGGACGTTCTTTCCTCCTACAATGAGCAGTTCTTC

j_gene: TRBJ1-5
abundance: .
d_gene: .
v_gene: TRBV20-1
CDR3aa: CSAPKGQDLYSNQPQHF
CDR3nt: TGCAGTGCGCCGAAGGGCCAGGACCTATATAGCAATCAGCCCCAGCATTTT

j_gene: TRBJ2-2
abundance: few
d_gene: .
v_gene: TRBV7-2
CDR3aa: CASSPYKGRELFF
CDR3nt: TGTGCCAGCAGCCCATACAAGGGAAGGGAGCTGTTTTTT

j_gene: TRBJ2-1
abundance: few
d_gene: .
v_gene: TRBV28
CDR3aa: CASFPGGSYNEQFF
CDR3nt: TGTGCCAGCTTCCCCGGGGGATCCTACAATGAGCAGTTCTTC

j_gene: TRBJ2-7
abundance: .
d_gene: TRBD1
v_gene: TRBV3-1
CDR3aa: CASSQGQGSIGNEQYF
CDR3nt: TGTGCCAGCAGCCAGGGACAGGGGTCGATCGGGAACGAGCAGTACTTC

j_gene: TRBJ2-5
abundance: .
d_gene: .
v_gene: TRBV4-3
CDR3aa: CASSQDWRGETQYF
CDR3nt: TGCGCCAGCAGCCAAGACTGGAGGGGAGAGACCCAGTACTTC

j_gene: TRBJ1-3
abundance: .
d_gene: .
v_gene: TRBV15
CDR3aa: CATSRGDGDTIYF
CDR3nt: TGTGCCACCAGCAGAGGGGACGGGGACACCATATATTTT